These T cell receptor beta chains were read from a single sample in a study of blood T cell repertoires in COVID-19. Method: immunoSEQ multiplex PCR; TCRdb's copy keeps in-frame clones and lacks some. The sample includes a few hundred thousand clones, approximately 90% of them seen just once. The sequenced sample was PBMCs or T cells enriched from blood (not recorded which). The receptors were gathered from a woman between 35 and 50 years old who had been exposed to COVID-19. Each CDR3 is given with its conserved first and last residue. Each record gives: J gene, clone size, V gene, D gene, CDR3 DNA, CDR3 protein. D genes are given only for firm matches. Some rows mark clone size as missing; the rest say once, few, many or name a class of expanded clone.

J: TRBJ2-7
size: -
V: TRBV7-2
D: TRBD1
DNA: TGTGCCAGCAGCTTAGGGACAGGGCCCTACGAGCAGTACTTC
CDR3: CASSLGTGPYEQYF

J: TRBJ2-7
size: few
V: TRBV27
D: -
DNA: TGTGCCAGCAGACAACAGGGACACTCCTACGAGCAGTACTTC
CDR3: CASRQQGHSYEQYF

J: TRBJ2-1
size: once
V: TRBV6-5
D: TRBD2
DNA: TGTGCCAGCAGTTACCGGGGGGGCATTCAGTTCTTC
CDR3: CASSYRGGIQFF

J: TRBJ1-2
size: -
V: TRBV7-2
D: -
DNA: TGTGCCAGCAGCTACTCCTCCTCCTCCTCTAACTATGGCTACACCTTC
CDR3: CASSYSSSSSNYGYTF

J: TRBJ1-4
size: -
V: TRBV27
D: TRBD1
DNA: TGTGCCAGCAGTCGGACAGGGTTGGATGAAAAACTGTTTTTT
CDR3: CASSRTGLDEKLFF

J: TRBJ2-3
size: -
V: TRBV19
D: -
DNA: TGTGCCAGTAGCCGGGATCCCACAGATACGCAGTATTTT
CDR3: CASSRDPTDTQYF

J: TRBJ2-2
size: -
V: TRBV19
D: -
DNA: TGTGCCAGTAGTACCGACAGGATTGGCGGGGAGCTGTTTTTT
CDR3: CASSTDRIGGELFF

J: TRBJ1-2
size: -
V: TRBV30
D: -
DNA: TGTGCCGGGGCAGGGCGTGGCTACACCTTC
CDR3: CAGAGRGYTF

J: TRBJ2-7
size: -
V: TRBV15
D: TRBD1
DNA: TGTGCCACCAGCAGGAAATACCTCCGGGACAGCTCCTACGAGCAGTACTTC
CDR3: CATSRKYLRDSSYEQYF

J: TRBJ2-3
size: -
V: TRBV2
D: -
DNA: TGTGCCAGCAGTGGAGGGCCGTACCCAGATACGCAGTATTTT
CDR3: CASSGGPYPDTQYF

J: TRBJ1-2
size: -
V: TRBV5-4
D: -
DNA: TGTGCCAGCAGCACAAACAGGGAAGGTGTGGATGGCTACACCTTC
CDR3: CASSTNREGVDGYTF

J: TRBJ2-5
size: -
V: TRBV15
D: -
DNA: TGTGCCACCAGCCGTACCGGGACGGGACTCCAAGAGACCCAGTACTTC
CDR3: CATSRTGTGLQETQYF

J: TRBJ2-2
size: -
V: TRBV4-1
D: TRBD2
DNA: TGCGCCAGCAGCCGAGGTAGCGGGGCCGGGGAGCTGTTTTTT
CDR3: CASSRGSGAGELFF

J: TRBJ1-1
size: -
V: TRBV7-3
D: -
DNA: TGTGCCAGCAGCTTTTCCCGGGAGACTGAAGCTTTCTTT
CDR3: CASSFSRETEAFF

J: TRBJ1-2
size: once
V: TRBV6-5
D: -
DNA: TGTGCCAGCAGTCCTCAGGGGATCGTCGGCTATGGCTACACCTTC
CDR3: CASSPQGIVGYGYTF

J: TRBJ2-7
size: -
V: TRBV7-2
D: TRBD1
DNA: TGTGCCAGCAGCAACCGGGACAGGGGGTCCTACGAGCAGTACTTC
CDR3: CASSNRDRGSYEQYF

J: TRBJ1-1
size: -
V: TRBV9
D: -
DNA: TGTGCCAGCAGCGTAGGGTTCAGGGATGACACTGAAGCTTTCTTT
CDR3: CASSVGFRDDTEAFF

J: TRBJ2-3
size: -
V: TRBV15
D: -
DNA: TGTGCCGCTTCCGGGGTCCGGAGCACAGATACGCAGTATTTT
CDR3: CAASGVRSTDTQYF

J: TRBJ2-2
size: -
V: TRBV2
D: -
DNA: TGTGCCAGCAGTGAGCGACACTCCACCGGGGAGCTGTTTTTT
CDR3: CASSERHSTGELFF

J: TRBJ1-1
size: -
V: TRBV24-1
D: -
DNA: TGTGCCACCAGCCCCATGGGAGGCCAGAACACTGAAGCTTTCTTT
CDR3: CATSPMGGQNTEAFF

J: TRBJ2-3
size: few
V: TRBV5-8
D: -
DNA: TGTGCCAGCAGCTTGTGGCGGGGAACGAGCACAGATACGCAGTATTTT
CDR3: CASSLWRGTSTDTQYF

J: TRBJ1-2
size: -
V: TRBV30
D: -
DNA: TGTGCCTGGAGTGGACCGGGGGTTGCCTATGGCTACACCTTC
CDR3: CAWSGPGVAYGYTF

J: TRBJ1-1
size: -
V: TRBV2
D: -
DNA: TGTGCCAGCAGTGTTTTCGGGCAGGGACTTGAAGCTTTCTTT
CDR3: CASSVFGQGLEAFF

J: TRBJ1-1
size: -
V: TRBV19
D: -
DNA: TGTGCCAGTAGTATCGATGCGGAGGGGACTGAAGCTTTCTTT
CDR3: CASSIDAEGTEAFF

J: TRBJ2-1
size: -
V: TRBV24-1
D: -
DNA: TGTGCCACCAGTGATTTCTCTACGGGAAACGCGAATGAGCAGTTCTTC
CDR3: CATSDFSTGNANEQFF

J: TRBJ2-1
size: -
V: TRBV9
D: TRBD2
DNA: TGTGCCAGCAGCCGAGCGGGATACAATGAGCAGTTCTTC
CDR3: CASSRAGYNEQFF

J: TRBJ1-1
size: -
V: TRBV19
D: -
DNA: TGTGCCAGTAGTAGCCCTGGGGGCGTAGCCACTGAAGCTTTCTTT
CDR3: CASSSPGGVATEAFF